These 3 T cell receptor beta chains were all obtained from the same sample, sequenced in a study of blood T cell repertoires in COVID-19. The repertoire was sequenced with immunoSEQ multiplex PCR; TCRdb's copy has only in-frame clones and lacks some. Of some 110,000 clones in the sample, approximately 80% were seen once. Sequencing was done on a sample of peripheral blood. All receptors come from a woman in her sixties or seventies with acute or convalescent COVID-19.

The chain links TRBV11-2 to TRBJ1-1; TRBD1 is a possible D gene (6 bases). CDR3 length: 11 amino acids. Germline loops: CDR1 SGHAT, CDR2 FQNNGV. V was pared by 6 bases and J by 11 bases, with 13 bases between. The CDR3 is CASRAGVHAFF. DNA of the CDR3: TGTGCCAGCAGGGCAGGGGTTCACGCTTTCTTT.

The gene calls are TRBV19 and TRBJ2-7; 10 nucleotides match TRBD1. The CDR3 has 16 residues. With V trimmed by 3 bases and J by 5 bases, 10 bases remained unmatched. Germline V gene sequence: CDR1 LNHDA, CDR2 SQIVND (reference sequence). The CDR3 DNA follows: TGTGCCAGTAGTATGCAACCGGGACAGGGGACCCACGAGCAGTACTTC. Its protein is CASSMQPGQGTHEQYF.

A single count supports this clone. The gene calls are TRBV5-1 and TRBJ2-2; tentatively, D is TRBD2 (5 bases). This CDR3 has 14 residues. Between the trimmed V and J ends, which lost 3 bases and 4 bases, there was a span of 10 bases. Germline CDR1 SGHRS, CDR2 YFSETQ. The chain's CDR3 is CASSSPAGTGELFF. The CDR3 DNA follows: TGCGCCAGCAGCTCCCCCGCGGGCACCGGGGAGCTGTTTTTT.